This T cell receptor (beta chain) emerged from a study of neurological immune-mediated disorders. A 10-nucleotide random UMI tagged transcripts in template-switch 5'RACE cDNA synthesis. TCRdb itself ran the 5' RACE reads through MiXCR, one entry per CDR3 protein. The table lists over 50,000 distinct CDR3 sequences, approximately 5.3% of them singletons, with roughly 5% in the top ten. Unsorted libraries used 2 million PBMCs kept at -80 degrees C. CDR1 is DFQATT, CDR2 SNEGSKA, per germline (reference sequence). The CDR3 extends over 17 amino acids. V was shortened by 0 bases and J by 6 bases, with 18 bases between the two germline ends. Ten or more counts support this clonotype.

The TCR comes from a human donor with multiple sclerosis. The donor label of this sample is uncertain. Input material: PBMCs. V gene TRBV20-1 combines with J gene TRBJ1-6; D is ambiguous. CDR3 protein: CSARDRLSGPINSPLHF. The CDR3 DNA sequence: TGCAGTGCTAGAGATCGACTATCAGGTCCTATTAATTCACCCCTCCACTTT.